Listed here are 20 T cell receptor beta chains from one sample, sequenced in a study of T cells in Graves' hyperthyroidism and ophthalmopathy. Amplified TCR beta CDR3 regions came from RNA transcripts. First-round RT-PCR targeting the TCR CDR3 was performed with the HTBI primer set. TCRdb fed the multiplex PCR reads into MiXCR, producing one record per CDR3 protein. The sample includes 650,000 to 800,000 distinct CDR3 sequences, just under 45% of them seen just once. Sequenced sample: peripheral blood or thyroid tissue (not recorded which). The receptor set was obtained from an adult man with Graves' disease, either hyperthyroidism or ophthalmopathy (not recorded which).

At least ten counts were recorded for this clonotype. The chain combines TRBV7-9 with TRBJ2-5; TRBD2 aligns across 9 bases. CDR1 is SEHNR, CDR2 FQNEAQ, per germline (reference sequence). The CDR3 totals 15 residues. V was pared by 3 bases and J by 4 bases, with 6 bases of the junction left unmatched. The CDR3 loop is CASSLREGLGETQYF. The CDR3 coding sequence is TGTGCCAGCAGCTTGCGGGAGGGCCTGGGAGAGACCCAGTACTTC.

V gene TRBV4-2 combines with J gene TRBJ1-5, with D perhaps TRBD1 (6 bases). This CDR3 has 16 residues. Germline CDR1 reads LGHNA; CDR2 reads YNFKEQ. V was pared by 5 bases and J by 5 bases, with 19 bases between. The CDR3 loop is CASSLVVGRGHQPQHF. In DNA form, the CDR3 reads TGTGCCAGCAGCTTGGTGGTTGGCAGGGGACATCAGCCCCAGCATTTT.

Worth noting for this clonotype: It may be a read error: a sequence one base away is much more abundant. The rearrangement uses TRBV10-3 and TRBJ1-2; 9 bases are a match to TRBD1. The CDR3 spans 14 residues. In germline, CDR1 is ENHRY, CDR2 SYGVKD. The V and J ends lost 8 bases and 4 bases, in that order; junction bases with no gene match: 8. The CDR3: CAIVPGQGPYGYTF. The DNA for the CDR3 is TGTGCCATCGTTCCGGGACAGGGTCCCTATGGCTACACCTTC.

The V gene is TRBV6-1, the J gene TRBJ2-7; 9 bases are shared with TRBD1. The germline V gene encodes CDR1 MNHNS and CDR2 SASEGT. Germline trimming cut 5 bases from V and 0 bases from J; bases unmatched to any gene: 5. This CDR3 spans 15 amino acids. The CDR3 DNA is TGTGCCAGCAGTTACGGGACAGGGAGCTCCTACGAGCAGTACTTC. Encoded protein: CASSYGTGSSYEQYF.

The rearrangement joins TRBV5-1 to TRBJ2-5, with 9 bases lining up with TRBD1. V shed 0 bases, J shed 5 bases, and the junction held 8 bases outside the gene matches. Germline V CDR1 and CDR2: SGHRS, YFSETQ. There are 16 residues in the CDR3. The DNA of the CDR3 is TGCGCCAGCAGCTTGGGAGATACAGGGGGCCGGGAGACCCAGTACTTC. It encodes CASSLGDTGGRETQYF. The whole variable domain, filled in from reference TRBV5-1 and TRBJ2-5, reads KAGVTQTPRYLIKTRGQQVTLSCSPISGHRSVSWYQQTPGQGLQFLFEYFSETQRNKGNFPGRFSGRQFSNSRSEMNVSTLELGDSALYLCASSLGDTGGRETQYFGPGTRLLVL.

To note about this clonotype: A much more abundant neighbour one base away suggests this may be a read error. This chain connects TRBV9 to TRBJ1-2; 7 bases match TRBD1. This CDR3 has 16 residues. V lost 0 bases to trimming and J lost 4 bases; unmatched junction nucleotides: 9. Germline CDR1 reads SGDLS; CDR2 reads YYNGEE. For the CDR3, the DNA is TGTGCCAGCAGCGTAGGCGCGAGGGGGCGCGGCTATGGCTACACCTTC. Protein: CASSVGARGRGYGYTF.

The chain couples TRBV19 to TRBJ1-2; 8 bases are a match to TRBD1. The CDR3 extends over 12 amino acids. V dropped 10 bases and J dropped 5; count of bases not matched to a gene: 6. Germline loops: CDR1 LNHDA, CDR2 SQIVND (reference sequence). This chain's CDR3 is CAIAGGTYGYTF. Here the CDR3 DNA reads TGTGCCATTGCAGGGGGCACGTATGGCTACACCTTC.

This clonotype was counted many times. The rearrangement links TRBV9 to TRBJ1-6; 7 positions match TRBD1. Germline V gene sequence: CDR1 SGDLS, CDR2 YYNGEE. Trimming took 4 bases from V and 5 from J; bases not matched to a gene: 6. This CDR3 region has 15 residues. The DNA of the CDR3 is TGTGCCAGCAGCAACCCCGGGACAGATAATTCACCCCTCCACTTT. Translated, it gives CASSNPGTDNSPLHF. Drawing the rest from reference TRBV9 and TRBJ1-6, the complete variable domain is DSGVTQTPKHLITATGQRVTLRCSPRSGDLSVYWYQQSLDQGLQFLIQYYNGEERAKGNILERFSAQQFPDLHSELNLSSLELGDSALYFCASSNPGTDNSPLHFGNGTRLTVT.

This sequence joins TRBV2 and TRBJ1-2; 7 positions match TRBD1. The CDR3 has 13 amino acids. CDR1 SNHLY and CDR2 FYNNEI come from the germline V gene. The J segment lost 7 bases and the V segment lost 5 bases, leaving 7 bases of the junction unmatched. The CDR3 sequence: CASSFGRGVGYTF. The CDR3 nucleotides are TGTGCCAGCAGTTTCGGCAGGGGGGTTGGCTACACCTTC.

The genes are TRBV16 and TRBJ1-2; D remains unclear. The CDR3 sequence is 14 residues long. Trimming pared 4 bases from V and 8 bases from J, leaving 17 bases between. Germline V gives CDR1 KGHSY, CDR2 FQNENV. The CDR3 bases are TGTGCCAGCAGCCGAACGCGGTCCTCGCGGGGCTACACCTTC. The encoded protein is CASSRTRSSRGYTF.

This CDR3 reads CSAPPGGSNEKLFF. In nucleotides, the CDR3 is TGCAGTGCACCGCCGGGAGGGTCTAATGAAAAACTGTTTTTT. This chain joins TRBV20-1 and TRBJ1-4; D not resolved. CDR1 is DFQATT, CDR2 SNEGSKA, per germline (reference sequence). The CDR3 has 14 residues. Trimming took 6 bases from V and 3 from J, leaving 14 bases between them.

This clonotype was counted many times. The J gene is TRBJ1-4, the V gene TRBV7-2; D is unclear. Looked up from germline, CDR1 is SGHTA and CDR2 is FQGNSA. The CDR3 contains 13 residues. The ends were cut back, 1 base at V and 8 bases at J, with 8 bases in the middle. The DNA for the CDR3 is TGTGCCAGCAGCTTAGACTCGGAAGAAAAACTGTTTTTT. Amino acid sequence: CASSLDSEEKLFF.

Many counts were recorded for this clonotype. The rearrangement links TRBV25-1 to TRBJ1-2; no firm D call. The germline V gene encodes CDR1 MGHDK and CDR2 SYGVNS. The V and J ends lost 5 bases and 5 bases respectively, with 12 bases between them. The CDR3 runs 13 residues. Here the CDR3 DNA reads TGTGCCAGCAGTAGACGGGATACTTATGGCTACACCTTC. It is translated as CASSRRDTYGYTF.

This clonotype has a count of ten or more. The chain's CDR3 is CATSAGTEPYEQYF. The CDR3 DNA sequence: TGTGCCACCAGTGCCGGGACGGAGCCCTACGAGCAGTACTTC. The chain couples TRBV24-1 to TRBJ2-7; D is possibly TRBD1 or TRBD2 (5 bases each). The germline V gene encodes CDR1 KGHDR and CDR2 SFDVKD. V gave up 5 bases and J gave up 2 bases, with 12 bases separating them. The CDR3 consists of 14 residues.

The table lists this clonotype with a few counts. The gene calls are TRBV7-3 and TRBJ1-2; maybe TRBD1 (5 bases). V dropped 4 bases and J dropped 5 bases, with 20 bases sitting between them. CDR1 and CDR2 (germline): SGHTA, FQGTGA. The CDR3 extends over 16 amino acids. CDR3 amino acids: CASSSTPNQKGYGYTF. The CDR3 DNA sequence: TGTGCCAGCAGCTCAACACCGAACCAAAAGGGGTATGGCTACACCTTC.

About this clonotype itself: The junction departs from germline at one end; a sequencing error may be responsible. The V gene is TRBV10-3, the J gene TRBJ2-2; D tentatively reads TRBD1 or TRBD2 (5 bases each). The germline V gene has CDR1 ENHRY and CDR2 SYGVKD. This CDR3 is 14 amino acids long. The DNA of the CDR3 is TGTGCCAGCAGTTTGCAGAGGGGCACCGGGGAGCTGTTTTTT. This encodes CASSLQRGTGELFF.

This clonotype has ten or more counts. V usage is TRBV2 and J usage is TRBJ1-1; D not resolved. Germline V CDR1 and CDR2: SNHLY, FYNNEI. Deletions cut 1 base from V and 0 bases from J, with 6 bases between. The CDR3 contains 14 residues. The CDR3 region is CASSEEPMNTEAFF. CDR3 in DNA: TGTGCCAGCAGTGAAGAGCCGATGAACACTGAAGCTTTCTTT. Full variable domain (remainder filled in from reference TRBV2 and TRBJ1-1): EPEVTQTPSHQVTQMGQEVILRCVPISNHLYFYWYRQILGQKVEFLVSFYNNEISEKSEIFDDQFSVERPDGSNFTLKIRSTKLEDSAMYFCASSEEPMNTEAFFGQGTRLTVV.

In its sample, this clonotype was seen many times. This chain connects TRBV2 to TRBJ1-2, with D perhaps TRBD1 (5 bases). Trimming removed 5 bases at V and 6 bases at J, with 16 bases between. CDR3 size: 14 residues. The V gene's germline CDR1 is SNHLY and CDR2 FYNNEI. As DNA, the CDR3 is TGTGCCAGCAGTCCCCGCTTCGGCAGGGATGGCTACACCTTC. This codes for CASSPRFGRDGYTF. Combining the CDR3 with reference TRBV2 and TRBJ1-2 gives the whole variable domain EPEVTQTPSHQVTQMGQEVILRCVPISNHLYFYWYRQILGQKVEFLVSFYNNEISEKSEIFDDQFSVERPDGSNFTLKIRSTKLEDSAMYFCASSPRFGRDGYTFGSGTRLTVV.

The rearrangement joins TRBV7-2 to TRBJ2-5, with 11 bases identical to TRBD2. Germline V gene lookup returns CDR1 SGHTA and CDR2 FQGNSA. The CDR3 sequence is 18 residues long. The trim removed 5 bases at V and 3 bases at J, leaving 14 bases unmatched. The CDR3 DNA reads TGTGCCAGCAGCCCACAAGGCGGGGGACTAGCGGCTAAAGAGACCCAGTACTTC. It is translated as CASSPQGGGLAAKETQYF.

V gene TRBV12-3 or TRBV12-4 combines with J gene TRBJ1-1; 8 bases are a match to TRBD1. The CDR3 consists of 16 residues. Trimming removed 2 bases from V and 3 bases from J; junction bases left unmatched: 8. The CDR3 is CASSLQPDRAHTEAFF. The CDR3 DNA reads as TGTGCCAGCAGTTTACAACCGGACAGGGCGCACACTGAAGCTTTCTTT.